The clone carrying this T cell receptor (beta chain) was counted between two and nine times. Measured with immunoSEQ multiplex PCR; TCRdb has only the in-frame clones, and not every one. Altogether roughly 110,000 clones are present, around 90% being singletons, with the ten largest covering approximately 4.8%. The germline V and J ends were trimmed by 5 bases and 4 bases, with 12 bases remaining between them. This CDR3 has 14 residues. Germline values: CDR1 LNHDA, CDR2 SQIVND (reference sequence). This sample stems from a study of T cell responses to AZD1222 COVID-19 vaccine. Sequencing used peripheral blood, obtained 28 days after the second AZD1222 dose. This clonotype originated in an adult who received the AZD1222 COVID-19 vaccine. The rearrangement joins TRBV19 to TRBJ1-5; TRBD1 might be the D (6 bases). In nucleotides, the CDR3 is TGTGCCAGTAGTGCCCAACAGGGAAATCAGCCCCAGCATTTT. The encoded protein is CASSAQQGNQPQHF. The whole variable domain, filled in from reference TRBV19 and TRBJ1-5, reads DGGITQSPKYLFRKEGQNVTLSCEQNLNHDAMYWYRQDPGQGLRLIYYSQIVNDFQKGDIAEGYSVSREKKESFPLTVTSAQKNPTAFYLCASSAQQGNQPQHFGDGTRLSIL.